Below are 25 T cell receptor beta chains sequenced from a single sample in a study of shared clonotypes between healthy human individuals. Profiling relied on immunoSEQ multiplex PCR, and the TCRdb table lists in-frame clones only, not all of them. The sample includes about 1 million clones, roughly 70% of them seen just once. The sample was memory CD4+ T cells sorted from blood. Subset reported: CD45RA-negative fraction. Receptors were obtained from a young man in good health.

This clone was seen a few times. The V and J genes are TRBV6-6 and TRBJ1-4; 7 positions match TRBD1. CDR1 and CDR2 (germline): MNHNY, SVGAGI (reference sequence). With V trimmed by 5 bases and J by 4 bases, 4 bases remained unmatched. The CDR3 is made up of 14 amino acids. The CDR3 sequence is CASSTGQFNEKLFF. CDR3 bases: TGTGCCAGCAGTACGGGACAGTTTAATGAAAAACTGTTTTTT.

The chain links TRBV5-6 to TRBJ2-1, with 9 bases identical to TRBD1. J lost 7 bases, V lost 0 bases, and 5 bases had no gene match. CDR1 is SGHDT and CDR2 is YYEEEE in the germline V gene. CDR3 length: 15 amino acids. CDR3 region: CASSLGGTGINEQFF. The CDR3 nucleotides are TGTGCCAGCAGCTTGGGAGGGACAGGGATAAATGAGCAGTTCTTC.

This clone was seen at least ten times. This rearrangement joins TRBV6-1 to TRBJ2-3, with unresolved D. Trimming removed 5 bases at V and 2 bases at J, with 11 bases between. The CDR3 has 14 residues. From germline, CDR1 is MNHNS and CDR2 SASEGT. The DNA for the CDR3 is TGTGCCAGCAGTCTCCTAGTGGCCACAGATACGCAGTATTTT. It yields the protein CASSLLVATDTQYF.

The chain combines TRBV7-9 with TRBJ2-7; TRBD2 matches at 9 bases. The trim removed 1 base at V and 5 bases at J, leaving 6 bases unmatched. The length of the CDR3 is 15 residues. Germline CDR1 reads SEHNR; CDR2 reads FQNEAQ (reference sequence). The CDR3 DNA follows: TGTGCCAGCAGCTTAGGGGCTAGCGGGGACCACGAGCAGTACTTC. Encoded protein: CASSLGASGDHEQYF.

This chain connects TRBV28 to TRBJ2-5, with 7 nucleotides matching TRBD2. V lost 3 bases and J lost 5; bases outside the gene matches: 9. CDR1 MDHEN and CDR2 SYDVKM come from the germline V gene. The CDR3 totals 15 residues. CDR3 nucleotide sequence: TGTGCCAGCAGTTTCCGAGCGGGACGTCCCGAGACCCAGTACTTC. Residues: CASSFRAGRPETQYF.

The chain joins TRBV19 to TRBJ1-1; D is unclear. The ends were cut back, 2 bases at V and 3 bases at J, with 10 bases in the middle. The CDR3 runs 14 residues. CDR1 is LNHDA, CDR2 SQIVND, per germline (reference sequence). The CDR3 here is CASSIQGGDTEAFF. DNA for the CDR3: TGTGCCAGTAGTATACAAGGTGGTGACACTGAAGCTTTCTTT.

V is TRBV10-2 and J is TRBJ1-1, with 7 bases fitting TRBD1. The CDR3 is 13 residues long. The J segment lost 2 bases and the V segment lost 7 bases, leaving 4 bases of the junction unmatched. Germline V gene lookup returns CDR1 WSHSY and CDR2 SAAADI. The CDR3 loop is CASKTGLNTEAFF. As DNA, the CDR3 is TGCGCCAGCAAGACAGGGCTTAACACTGAAGCTTTCTTT.

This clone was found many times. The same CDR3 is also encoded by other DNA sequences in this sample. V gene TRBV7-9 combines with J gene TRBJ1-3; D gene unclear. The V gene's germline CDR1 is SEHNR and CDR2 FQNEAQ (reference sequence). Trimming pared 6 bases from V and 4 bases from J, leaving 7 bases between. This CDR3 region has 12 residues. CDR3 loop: CASSTTGNTIYF. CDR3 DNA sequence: TGTGCCAGCAGTACGACAGGAAACACCATATATTTT.

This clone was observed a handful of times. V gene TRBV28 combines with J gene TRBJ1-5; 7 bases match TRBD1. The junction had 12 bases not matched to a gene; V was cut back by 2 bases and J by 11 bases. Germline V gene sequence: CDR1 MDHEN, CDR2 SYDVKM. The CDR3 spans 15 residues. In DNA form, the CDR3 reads TGTGCCAGCAGTTTACCCCAGGGGGTCGGGCGGGCCCAGCATTTT. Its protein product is CASSLPQGVGRAQHF.

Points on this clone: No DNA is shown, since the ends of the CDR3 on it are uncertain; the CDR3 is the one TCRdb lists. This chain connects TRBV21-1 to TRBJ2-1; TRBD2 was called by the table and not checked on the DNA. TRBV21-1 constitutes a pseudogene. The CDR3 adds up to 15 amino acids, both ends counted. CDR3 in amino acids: CASSKAVAGGIEQFF.

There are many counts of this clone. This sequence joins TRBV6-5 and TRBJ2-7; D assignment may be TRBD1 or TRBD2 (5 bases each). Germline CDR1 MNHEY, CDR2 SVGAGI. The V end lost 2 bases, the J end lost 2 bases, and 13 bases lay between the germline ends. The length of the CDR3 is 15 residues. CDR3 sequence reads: CASSYRGSMAYEQYF. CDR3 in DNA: TGTGCCAGCAGTTACCGGGGCAGTATGGCCTACGAGCAGTACTTC.

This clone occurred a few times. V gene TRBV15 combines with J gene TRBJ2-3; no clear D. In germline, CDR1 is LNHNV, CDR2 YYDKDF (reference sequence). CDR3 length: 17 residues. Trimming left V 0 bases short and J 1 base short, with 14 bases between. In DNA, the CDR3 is TGTGCCACCAGCAGAGAGCCAAGGGCGGACCGCACAGATACGCAGTATTTT. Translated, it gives CATSREPRADRTDTQYF.

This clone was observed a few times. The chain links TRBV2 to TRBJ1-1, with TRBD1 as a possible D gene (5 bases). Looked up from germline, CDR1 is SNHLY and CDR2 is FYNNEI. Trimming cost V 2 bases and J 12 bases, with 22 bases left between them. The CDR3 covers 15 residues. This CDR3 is CASSEILGALMATFF. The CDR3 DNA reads TGTGCCAGCAGTGAAATCCTAGGGGCTCTCATGGCAACTTTCTTT.

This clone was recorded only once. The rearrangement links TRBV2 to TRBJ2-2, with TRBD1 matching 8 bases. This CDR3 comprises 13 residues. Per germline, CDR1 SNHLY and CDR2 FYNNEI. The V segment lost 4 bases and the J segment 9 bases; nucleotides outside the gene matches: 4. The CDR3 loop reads CASSAGGPRELFF. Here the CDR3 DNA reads TGTGCCAGCAGTGCAGGGGGCCCCCGGGAGCTGTTTTTT.

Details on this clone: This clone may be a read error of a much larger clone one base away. CDR3 nucleotides: TGTGCCAGCATACAGGGGACGTCTAATGAAAAACTGTTTTTT. Protein sequence: CASIQGTSNEKLFF. J is TRBJ1-4 and V is TRBV2, with 7 bases matching TRBD1. V shed 7 bases and J 3 bases; nucleotides not matched to a gene: 5. The CDR3 sequence is 14 residues long. Germline V gives CDR1 SNHLY, CDR2 FYNNEI.

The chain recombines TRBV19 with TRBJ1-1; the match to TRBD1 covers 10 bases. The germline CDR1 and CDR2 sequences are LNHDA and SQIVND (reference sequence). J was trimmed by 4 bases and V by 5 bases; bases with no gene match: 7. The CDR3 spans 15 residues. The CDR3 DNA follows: TGTGCCAGTAGTGGCCGCCGGGACAGGGGCACTGAAGCTTTCTTT. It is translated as CASSGRRDRGTEAFF.

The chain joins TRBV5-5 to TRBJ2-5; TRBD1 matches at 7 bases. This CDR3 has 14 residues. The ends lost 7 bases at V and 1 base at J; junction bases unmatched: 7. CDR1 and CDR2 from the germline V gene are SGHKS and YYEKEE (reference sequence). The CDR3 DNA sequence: TGTGCCAGCGACAGGGCAGGGGTCCAAGAGACCCAGTACTTC. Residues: CASDRAGVQETQYF. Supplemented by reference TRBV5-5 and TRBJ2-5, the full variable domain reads DAGVTQSPTHLIKTRGQQVTLRCSPISGHKSVSWYQQVLGQGPQFIFQYYEKEERGRGNFPDRFSARQFPNYSSELNVNALLLGDSALYLCASDRAGVQETQYFGPGTRLLVL.

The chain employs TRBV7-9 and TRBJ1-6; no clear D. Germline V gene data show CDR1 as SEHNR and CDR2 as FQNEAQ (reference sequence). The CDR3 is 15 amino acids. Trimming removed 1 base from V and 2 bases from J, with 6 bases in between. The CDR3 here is CASSLGGTYNSPLHF. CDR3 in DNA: TGTGCCAGCAGCTTAGGAGGTACCTATAATTCACCCCTCCACTTT.

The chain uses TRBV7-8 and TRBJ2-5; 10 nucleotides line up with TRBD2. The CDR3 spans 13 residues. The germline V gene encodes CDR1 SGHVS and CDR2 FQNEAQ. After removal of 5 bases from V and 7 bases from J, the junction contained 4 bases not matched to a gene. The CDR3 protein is CASSTSGEVTQYF. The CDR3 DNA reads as TGTGCCAGCAGCACTAGCGGGGAGGTGACCCAGTACTTC.

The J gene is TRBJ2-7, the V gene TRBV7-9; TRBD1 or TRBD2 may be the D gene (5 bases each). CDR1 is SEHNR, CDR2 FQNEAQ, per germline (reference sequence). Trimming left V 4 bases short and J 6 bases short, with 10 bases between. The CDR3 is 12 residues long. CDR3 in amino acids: CASSSGTSEQYF. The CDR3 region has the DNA TGTGCCAGCAGCTCAGGGACCTCCGAGCAGTACTTC.

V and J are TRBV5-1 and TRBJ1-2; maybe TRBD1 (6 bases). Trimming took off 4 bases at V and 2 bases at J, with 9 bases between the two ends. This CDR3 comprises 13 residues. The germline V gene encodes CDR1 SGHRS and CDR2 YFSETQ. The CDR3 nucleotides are TGCGCCAGCAGCCGACAGGAGAACTATGGCTACACCTTC. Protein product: CASSRQENYGYTF.

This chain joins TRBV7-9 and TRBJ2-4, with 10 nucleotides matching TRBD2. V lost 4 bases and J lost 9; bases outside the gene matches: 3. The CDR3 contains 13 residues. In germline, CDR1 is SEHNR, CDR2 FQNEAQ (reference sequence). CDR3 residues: CASSSSGGPIQYF. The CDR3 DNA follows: TGTGCCAGCAGCTCTAGCGGGGGACCCATTCAGTACTTC. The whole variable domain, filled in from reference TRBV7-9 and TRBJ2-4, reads DTGVSQNPRHKITKRGQNVTFRCDPISEHNRLYWYRQTLGQGPEFLTYFQNEAQLEKSRLLSDRFSAERPKGSFSTLEIQRTEQGDSAMYLCASSSSGGPIQYFGAGTRLSVL.

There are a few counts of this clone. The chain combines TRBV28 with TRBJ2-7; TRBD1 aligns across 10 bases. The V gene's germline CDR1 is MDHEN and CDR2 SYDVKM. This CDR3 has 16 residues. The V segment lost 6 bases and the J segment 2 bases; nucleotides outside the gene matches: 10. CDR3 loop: CASSSLGQGSPYEQYF. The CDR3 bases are TGTGCCAGCAGCTCACTGGGACAGGGGAGTCCCTACGAGCAGTACTTC.

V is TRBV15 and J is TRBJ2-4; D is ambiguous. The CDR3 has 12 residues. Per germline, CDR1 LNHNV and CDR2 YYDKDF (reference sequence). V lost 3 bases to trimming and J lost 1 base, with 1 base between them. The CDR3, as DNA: TGTGCCACCAGCAGCGCCAAAAACATTCAGTACTTC. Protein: CATSSAKNIQYF.

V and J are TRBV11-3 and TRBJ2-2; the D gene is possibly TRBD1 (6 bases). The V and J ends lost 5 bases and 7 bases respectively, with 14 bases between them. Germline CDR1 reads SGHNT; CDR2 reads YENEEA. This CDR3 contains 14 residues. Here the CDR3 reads CASSHKQGIGELFF. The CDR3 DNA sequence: TGTGCCAGCAGCCACAAACAGGGAATCGGGGAGCTGTTTTTT.